The entry below describes one T cell receptor beta chain. Its antigen is unidentified. The entry originates in a study of T-cell reconstitution after alpha-beta-depleted transplantation in children. Points from the study as a whole: Once a year had passed after transplant, T-cell counts and diversity came mostly from newly produced T cells. Several hundred expanded graft clones reportedly gave rise to the alpha-beta T cells present about two months after transplant. Surviving recipient T cells and intrathymic progenitors accounted for some patients' high TCRbeta diversity at day 60.

The TCRbeta library incorporated unique molecular identifiers. MiXCR, applied by TCRdb to the PCR reads, yields one record per CDR3 protein. The data hold some 600,000 distinct CDR3 sequences, with about an eighth observed a single time. CDR3 length: 16 residues. The germline gives CDR1 DFQATT, CDR2 SNEGSKA (reference sequence). V was cut by 1 base and J by 2 bases, with 15 bases left in between. The chain is built from TRBV20-1 and TRBJ1-5; D remains ambiguous. This sequence was found in a male patient under 18 who had a stem cell transplant for acute myeloid leukemia, so the T cells may come from the graft donor. Material: PBMCs, mostly from graft donor cells, obtained 360 days after TCRalphabeta/CD19-depleted stem cell transplant. In DNA form, the CDR3 reads TGCAGTGCTAGAGCCCCAGTGGGTGGCGGCAATCAGCCCCAGCATTTT. Its translation: CSARAPVGGGNQPQHF.